This passage covers 2 T cell receptor beta chains from one sample sequenced in a study of cytomegalovirus exposure and HLA in healthy donors. Primers: 60 Vbeta forward and 13 Jbeta reverse. The protocol was immunoSEQ multiplex PCR, while the TCRdb copy is restricted to in-frame clones and leaves out a portion. Of 150,000 to 200,000 clones in the sample, roughly 80% are singletons; the top ten hold about 5.6%. The sample consisted of PBMCs. These TCRs come from a woman aged 25 to 39 in good health and CMV-seropositive.

The V and J genes are TRBV5-1 and TRBJ2-7, with 7 positions matching TRBD1. This CDR3 region has 12 residues. In germline, CDR1 is SGHRS, CDR2 YFSETQ. V was pared by 3 bases and J by 6 bases, with 3 bases of the junction left unmatched. CDR3 nucleotide sequence: TGCGCCAGCAGCTCGACAGGGTTCGAGCAGTACTTC. Encoded protein: CASSSTGFEQYF.

This clone occurred once. V and J are TRBV6-1 and TRBJ1-5; 7 nucleotides match TRBD1. Trimming at V came to 6 bases and at J to 0 bases, leaving 5 bases not matched to a gene. The V gene's germline CDR1 is MNHNS and CDR2 SASEGT. This CDR3 region has 15 residues. CDR3 amino acids: CASRGTVFSNQPQHF. CDR3 bases: TGTGCCAGCAGGGGGACAGTCTTTAGCAATCAGCCCCAGCATTTT.